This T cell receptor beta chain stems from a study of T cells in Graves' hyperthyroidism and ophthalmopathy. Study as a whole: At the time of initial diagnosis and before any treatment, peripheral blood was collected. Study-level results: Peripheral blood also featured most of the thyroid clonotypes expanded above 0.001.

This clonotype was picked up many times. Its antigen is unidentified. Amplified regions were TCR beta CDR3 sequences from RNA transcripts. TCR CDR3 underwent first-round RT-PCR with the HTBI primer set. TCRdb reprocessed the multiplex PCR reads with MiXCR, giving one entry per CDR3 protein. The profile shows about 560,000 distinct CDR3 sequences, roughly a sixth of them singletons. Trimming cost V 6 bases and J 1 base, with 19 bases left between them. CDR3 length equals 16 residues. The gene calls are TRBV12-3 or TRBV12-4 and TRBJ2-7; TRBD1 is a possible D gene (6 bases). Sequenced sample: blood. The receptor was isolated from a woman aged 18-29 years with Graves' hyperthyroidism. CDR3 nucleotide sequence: TGTGCCAGCAGGCTATTGGGGACACGCAGATCCTACGAGCAGTACTTC. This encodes CASRLLGTRRSYEQYF.